What follows are 8 T cell receptor beta chains derived from one specimen sequenced in a study of blood T cell repertoires in COVID-19. The assay was immunoSEQ multiplex PCR, and TCRdb's table has in-frame clones only and misses some. The sample lists about 480,000 clones, roughly nine tenths occurring once. The sequencing sample was made of peripheral blood. Receptor source: a woman aged 45-65 years with COVID-19, enrolled during active disease.

The count of this clone is one. The chain uses TRBV12-3 or TRBV12-4 and TRBJ1-2; TRBD1 matches at 9 bases. The V and J ends lost 3 bases and 7 bases, in that order; junction bases with no gene match: 3. The CDR3 extends over 13 amino acids. CDR3 residues: CASSLRTGVGYTF. CDR3 DNA: TGTGCCAGCAGTTTGAGGACAGGGGTTGGCTACACCTTC.

The chain employs TRBV19 and TRBJ1-5, with a weak D call TRBD1 (6 bases). V shed 5 bases and J shed 2 bases, with 7 bases lying between them. The germline V gene has CDR1 LNHDA and CDR2 SQIVND (reference sequence). This CDR3 has 13 residues. The DNA for the CDR3 is TGTGCCAGTAGTTACAGGGGCAATCAGCCCCAGCATTTT. This codes for CASSYRGNQPQHF.

CDR3 loop: CATSLTGGQTGEQFF. DNA for the CDR3: TGTGCCACTTCCCTCACAGGGGGTCAGACGGGTGAGCAGTTCTTC. This rearrangement joins TRBV6-5 to TRBJ2-1; 8 bases match TRBD1. The length of the CDR3 is 15 residues. The V segment lost 10 bases and the J segment 9 bases; nucleotides outside the gene matches: 17. The germline V gene encodes CDR1 MNHEY and CDR2 SVGAGI.

With respect to this clone: This same CDR3 is encoded by further DNA sequences in the sample. This chain connects TRBV5-1 to TRBJ2-5, with a weak D call TRBD1 (6 bases). The CDR3 contains 13 residues. V lost 0 bases and J lost 3, with 6 bases in between. Germline V CDR1 and CDR2: SGHRS, YFSETQ. CDR3 protein: CASSLGTEETQYF. The CDR3 coding sequence is TGCGCCAGCAGCTTGGGGACAGAAGAGACCCAGTACTTC.

This chain uses TRBV6-5 with TRBJ1-1; D is unresolved. V gave up 5 bases and J gave up 1 base, with 8 bases separating them. This CDR3 has 13 amino acids. CDR1 and CDR2 (germline): MNHEY, SVGAGI. The CDR3 DNA reads as TGTGCCAGCAGTAAAACGGGGAACACTGAAGCTTTCTTT. Protein product: CASSKTGNTEAFF.

The chain carries TRBV7-2 and TRBJ1-5; D not resolved. Trimming took off 5 bases at V and 0 bases at J, with 11 bases between the two ends. The CDR3 contains 15 residues. Germline CDR1 SGHTA, CDR2 FQGNSA. The CDR3 reads CASSLDGYSNQPQHF. CDR3 bases: TGTGCCAGCAGCCTAGACGGTTATAGCAATCAGCCCCAGCATTTT.

J is TRBJ2-7 and V is TRBV6-5; 7 bases agree with TRBD1. V trimming: 6 bases; J trimming: 5 bases; junction bases outside the gene matches: 7. CDR3 length equals 13 residues. Germline V gene sequence: CDR1 MNHEY, CDR2 SVGAGI. CDR3 sequence reads: CASRYTGVNEQYF. CDR3 coding DNA: TGTGCCAGCAGGTATACAGGGGTCAACGAGCAGTACTTC.

This clone was seen once. The rearrangement links TRBV15 to TRBJ1-2; no clear D. Trimming pared 3 bases from V and 4 bases from J, leaving 15 bases between. Germline CDR1 is LNHNV and CDR2 is YYDKDF (reference sequence). The CDR3 loop spans 15 amino acids. The CDR3 DNA sequence: TGTGCCACCAGCAGCCGCGAGGCCAGCGGCTATGGCTACACCTTC. Amino acids: CATSSREASGYGYTF.